The clone carrying this T cell receptor beta chain was counted ten times or more. The antigen is unknown. The data stem from a study of CD8+CD57+ T cells in acquired aplastic anemia. Whole-study context: Quantities of DNA derived from sorted CD4+ and CD8+ cells averaged 3.2 ug. General study findings and limits: Controls and patients did not differ significantly in CD8+ Simpson's diversity.

According to the study, genomic DNA was the template for TCR beta VDJ and CDR3 profiling. One entry per CDR3 protein results from TCRdb running MiXCR on the reads. In the table there are about 270,000 distinct CDR3 sequences, roughly half of which are singletons. In germline, CDR1 is ENHRY, CDR2 SYGVKD. V lost 2 bases, J lost 2 bases, and 15 bases stayed unmatched. There are 19 residues in the CDR3. Sequenced input: sorted CD4+, CD8+, or CD8+CD57+ T cells (not recorded which) from PBMCs. The genes are TRBV10-3 and TRBJ1-1; 9 positions match TRBD1. The clonotype was recovered from a human donor with severe aplastic anemia or a healthy control (not recorded which). The CDR3: CAISEKQGATRKYNTEAFF. Written as DNA, the CDR3 is TGTGCCATCAGTGAGAAACAGGGGGCCACCCGCAAATACAACACTGAAGCTTTCTTT.